The 26 T cell receptor beta chains below were found in one sample sequenced in a study of cytomegalovirus exposure and HLA in healthy donors. The PCR made use of 60 Vbeta and 13 Jbeta primers. The protocol was immunoSEQ multiplex PCR, while the TCRdb copy is restricted to in-frame clones and leaves out a portion. The table lists some 220,000 clones, over 70% of them singletons. The sequencing input was PBMCs. These receptors were taken from a woman aged 55 to 70 in good health and CMV-seropositive.

There are a few counts of this clone. The V gene is TRBV5-5, the J gene TRBJ1-1; D not resolved. Germline CDR1 reads SGHKS; CDR2 reads YYEKEE (reference sequence). V lost 10 bases and J 4 bases, leaving 17 bases between the germline ends. CDR3 size: 13 residues. CDR3 nucleotides: TGTGCCTCCCGGGAAATTGGATCCACTGAAGCTTTCTTT. It codes for CASREIGSTEAFF.

In the case of this clone: Other DNA sequences of this sample code for an identical CDR3. The chain's CDR3 is CASSLGGASYEQYF. CDR3 nucleotides: TGTGCCAGCAGCTTGGGAGGGGCCTCCTACGAGCAGTACTTC. V is TRBV7-9 and J is TRBJ2-7; 7 bases match TRBD2. This CDR3 is 14 amino acids long. CDR1 is SEHNR and CDR2 is FQNEAQ in the germline V gene (reference sequence). The V and J ends lost 3 bases and 0 bases, in that order; junction bases with no gene match: 2.

The gene calls are TRBV5-1 and TRBJ1-4; 7 nucleotides line up with TRBD1. Germline CDR1 SGHRS, CDR2 YFSETQ. V was pared by 4 bases and J by 4 bases, with 7 bases of the junction left unmatched. The CDR3 is 15 residues long. In nucleotides, the CDR3 is TGCGCCAGCAGCCCGGTCGGGACAGTTAATGAAAAACTGTTTTTT. Its protein is CASSPVGTVNEKLFF. The full variable domain, in which reference TRBV5-1 and TRBJ1-4 provide the parts outside the CDR3, is KAGVTQTPRYLIKTRGQQVTLSCSPISGHRSVSWYQQTPGQGLQFLFEYFSETQRNKGNFPGRFSGRQFSNSRSEMNVSTLELGDSALYLCASSPVGTVNEKLFFGSGTQLSVL.

This clone was seen a handful of times. The CDR3 sequence: CASSRPPTGVNGNTIYF. The CDR3 bases are TGTGCCAGCAGCCGGCCACCTACAGGGGTAAATGGAAACACCATATATTTT. The J gene is TRBJ1-3, the V gene TRBV28; the match to TRBD1 covers 7 bases. J lost 3 bases, V lost 6 bases, and 14 bases had no gene match. This CDR3 is built from 17 residues. Germline V CDR1 and CDR2: MDHEN, SYDVKM. Full variable domain (remainder filled in from reference TRBV28 and TRBJ1-3): DVKVTQSSRYLVKRTGEKVFLECVQDMDHENMFWYRQDPGLGLRLIYFSYDVKMKEKGDIPEGYSVSREKKERFSLILESASTNQTSMYLCASSRPPTGVNGNTIYFGEGSWLTVV.

V and J are TRBV4-1 and TRBJ2-6; tentatively, D is TRBD1 (7 bases). The germline V gene has CDR1 MGHRA and CDR2 YSYEKL. This CDR3 comprises 20 residues. The V gene lost 2 bases and the J gene lost 0 bases, with 20 bases spanning the gap. The DNA of the CDR3 is TGCGCCAGCAGCCAACGCGGGACAGTGAGTTTCCTCTCTGGGGCCAACGTCCTGACTTTC. It is translated as CASSQRGTVSFLSGANVLTF.

The CDR3 loop is CASSLTGDNSPLHF. CDR3 bases: TGTGCCAGCAGTTTGACAGGAGATAATTCACCCCTCCACTTT. The chain carries TRBV2 and TRBJ1-6; weak D call: TRBD1 (6 bases). Trimming removed 5 bases from V and 5 bases from J, with 10 bases in between. Germline V lookup: CDR1 SNHLY, CDR2 FYNNEI. The CDR3 covers 14 residues. Complete variable domain (other parts from reference TRBV2 and TRBJ1-6): EPEVTQTPSHQVTQMGQEVILRCVPISNHLYFYWYRQILGQKVEFLVSFYNNEISEKSEIFDDQFSVERPDGSNFTLKIRSTKLEDSAMYFCASSLTGDNSPLHFGNGTRLTVT.

This rearrangement joins TRBV18 to TRBJ2-3, with no clear D. The germline V and J ends were trimmed by 4 bases and 5 bases, with 10 bases remaining between them. Germline V gives CDR1 KGHSH, CDR2 LQKENI. This CDR3 comprises 13 residues. The CDR3 nucleotides are TGTGCCAGCTCACGAGCCCGAGGAGATACGCAGTATTTT. Encoded protein: CASSRARGDTQYF.

The rearrangement links TRBV10-3 to TRBJ1-2; perhaps TRBD1 as D (5 bases). Germline CDR1 is ENHRY and CDR2 is SYGVKD. The CDR3 runs 16 residues. The V gene lost 4 bases and the J gene lost 0 bases, with 15 bases spanning the gap. The CDR3 sequence is CAISAQGLDANYGYTF. CDR3 sequence (DNA): TGTGCCATCAGTGCCCAGGGCCTCGATGCTAACTATGGCTACACCTTC.

The chain employs TRBV9 and TRBJ2-1; 8 bases match TRBD2. CDR3 length: 17 residues. The germline CDR1 and CDR2 sequences are SGDLS and YYNGEE. V was clipped by 4 bases and J by 4 bases; unmatched bases: 13. The CDR3 is CASSPGGLAGGYNEQFF. CDR3 bases: TGTGCCAGCAGCCCGGGGGGGCTAGCGGGCGGGTACAATGAGCAGTTCTTC.

The V and J genes are TRBV5-6 and TRBJ2-7; TRBD1 matches at 7 bases. CDR1 is SGHDT, CDR2 YYEEEE, per germline. CDR3 length: 13 residues. The J segment lost 3 bases and the V segment lost 4 bases, leaving 4 bases of the junction unmatched. CDR3 bases: TGTGCCAGCAGCACAGGGGACAGCTACGAGCAGTACTTC. As protein: CASSTGDSYEQYF.

Only a few counts were recorded for this clone. V and J are TRBV30 and TRBJ2-5; D ambiguous. The length of the CDR3 is 11 residues. Germline CDR1 is GTSNPN and CDR2 is SVGIG (reference sequence). Between the trimmed V and J ends, which lost 2 bases and 5 bases, there was a span of 6 bases. The CDR3 nucleotides are TGTGCCTGGAGTCCGCAGGAGACCCAGTACTTC. Protein product: CAWSPQETQYF.

V is TRBV10-3 and J is TRBJ1-6; D is uncertain. V lost 0 bases and J 0 bases, leaving 6 bases between the germline ends. CDR3 size: 16 residues. Per germline, CDR1 ENHRY and CDR2 SYGVKD. The CDR3 sequence is CAISESGSSYNSPLHF. The CDR3 coding sequence is TGTGCCATCAGTGAGTCAGGGAGCTCCTATAATTCACCCCTCCACTTT.

Of note for this clone: The junction does not match germline at one end; this may be a read error. The identical CDR3 is also encoded by other nucleotide sequences in the sample. The chain joins TRBV5-1 to TRBJ2-7, with TRBD2 identical over 7 bases. The length of the CDR3 is 13 residues. Germline values: CDR1 SGHRS, CDR2 YFSETQ. The CDR3 loop reads CASSPSGNYEQYF. The CDR3 bases are TGCGCCAGCAGCCCTAGCGGAAACTACGAGCAGTACTTT.

The chain combines TRBV5-4 with TRBJ2-2, with D unclear. CDR3 length equals 17 residues. CDR1 and CDR2 (germline): SGHNT, YYREEE (reference sequence). Deletions cut 2 bases from V and 5 bases from J, with 19 bases between. The CDR3 spells CASSFISGSSRTGELFF. Here the CDR3 DNA reads TGTGCCAGCAGCTTCATCTCTGGTTCCTCGAGGACCGGGGAGCTGTTTTTT.

This chain links TRBV2 with TRBJ2-1, with 7 bases aligning to TRBD1. CDR1 is SNHLY, CDR2 FYNNEI, per germline. The ends lost 7 bases at V and 7 bases at J; junction bases unmatched: 7. The CDR3 runs to 13 residues. CDR3 DNA sequence: TGTGCCAGCACCGACAGGGACGGGAATGAGCAGTTCTTC. Its protein product is CASTDRDGNEQFF.

The chain couples TRBV7-8 to TRBJ2-7; 7 nucleotides align to TRBD1. The germline gives CDR1 SGHVS, CDR2 FQNEAQ. The CDR3 is 13 amino acids. Unmatched junction bases numbered 6, after V lost 4 bases and J lost 6 bases. CDR3 sequence: CASSSDRPAEQYF. CDR3 DNA sequence: TGTGCCAGCAGCTCGGACAGGCCTGCCGAGCAGTACTTC.

The V and J genes are TRBV27 and TRBJ1-2; D perhaps matches TRBD1 (6 bases). Looked up from germline, CDR1 is MNHEY and CDR2 is SMNVEV (reference sequence). This CDR3 is 14 amino acids long. Trimming left V 10 bases short and J 7 bases short, with 22 bases between. CDR3 sequence: CATKTPGGAGGYTF. In DNA form, the CDR3 reads TGTGCCACCAAAACCCCGGGGGGCGCGGGTGGCTACACCTTC.

V and J are TRBV19 and TRBJ2-7; 13 bases line up with TRBD2. The CDR3 runs 15 residues. Unmatched junction bases numbered 6, after V lost 5 bases and J lost 5 bases. The germline CDR1 and CDR2 sequences are LNHDA and SQIVND (reference sequence). CDR3 sequence: CASSPRTSGGNEQYF. CDR3 nucleotides: TGTGCCAGTAGTCCCCGGACTAGCGGGGGCAACGAGCAGTACTTC.

This clone was recorded once. This chain connects TRBV7-2 to TRBJ2-3, with TRBD2 matching 11 bases. Trimming removed 4 bases from V and 9 bases from J; junction bases left unmatched: 9. Germline lookup yields CDR1 SGHTA and CDR2 FQGNSA. The CDR3 runs to 15 residues. In DNA, the CDR3 is TGTGCCAGCAGCTCTTTAGCGGGGGGGAGAGGGACGCAGTATTTT. Its translation: CASSSLAGGRGTQYF. The whole variable domain, remainder taken from reference TRBV7-2 and TRBJ2-3, is GAGVSQSPSNKVTEKGKDVELRCDPISGHTALYWYRQSLGQGLEFLIYFQGNSAPDKSGLPSDRFSAERTGGSVSTLTIQRTQQEDSAVYLCASSSLAGGRGTQYFGPGTRLTVL.

The V and J genes are TRBV15 and TRBJ2-2, with D tentatively TRBD1 (6 bases). CDR3 size: 13 residues. Looked up from germline, CDR1 is LNHNV and CDR2 is YYDKDF (reference sequence). Trimming pared 9 bases from V and 0 bases from J, leaving 8 bases between. In DNA, the CDR3 is TGTGCCACGGGGGCGGCGAACACCGGGGAGCTGTTTTTT. It codes for CATGAANTGELFF.

This chain connects TRBV7-6 to TRBJ1-4, with TRBD1 matching over 11 bases. There are 16 residues in the CDR3. In germline, CDR1 is SGHVS, CDR2 FNYEAQ. J was trimmed by 7 bases and V by 6 bases; bases with no gene match: 10. DNA of the CDR3: TGTGCCAGCAGTTTAAGGATCGGGACAGGGGGTGAAAAACTGTTTTTT. Protein: CASSLRIGTGGEKLFF.

The rearrangement uses TRBV14 and TRBJ2-7, with TRBD1 identical over 7 bases. With V trimmed by 3 bases and J by 4 bases, 9 bases remained unmatched. The CDR3 contains 15 residues. In germline, CDR1 is SGHDN, CDR2 FVKESK. DNA for the CDR3: TGTGCCAGCAGCCAGCCCCGGGACAGCCCATACGAGCAGTACTTC. This sequence encodes CASSQPRDSPYEQYF.

The V gene is TRBV7-9, the J gene TRBJ1-2; 12 bases align to TRBD1. The germline V gene has CDR1 SEHNR and CDR2 FQNEAQ (reference sequence). The CDR3 loop spans 16 amino acids. V dropped 7 bases and J dropped 4; count of bases not matched to a gene: 10. The CDR3 here is CASTTRDRGPSYGYTF. The CDR3 coding sequence is TGTGCCAGCACTACCCGGGACAGGGGGCCGAGCTATGGCTACACCTTC.

The V gene is TRBV27, the J gene TRBJ2-7; TRBD2 matches at 10 bases. Per germline, CDR1 MNHEY and CDR2 SMNVEV (reference sequence). This CDR3 contains 17 residues. The ends lost 5 bases at V and 5 bases at J; junction bases unmatched: 15. Here the CDR3 reads CASSRQGATSGNHEQYF. DNA of the CDR3: TGTGCCAGCAGTCGGCAGGGGGCAACTAGCGGGAACCACGAGCAGTACTTC.

This clone was detected only a few times. The chain recombines TRBV5-8 with TRBJ2-1; D perhaps matches TRBD1 (5 bases). The V end was cut by 1 base, the J end by 15 bases, with 14 bases between. The CDR3 covers 12 residues. CDR1 is SGHTS and CDR2 is YDEGEE in the germline V gene. The chain's CDR3 is CASSLTGDEWFF. For the CDR3, the DNA is TGTGCCAGCAGCTTGACAGGTGATGAGTGGTTCTTC.

The chain uses TRBV9 and TRBJ2-3; 11 bases line up with TRBD2. CDR1 SGDLS and CDR2 YYNGEE come from the germline V gene. The J segment lost 2 bases and the V segment lost 2 bases, leaving 1 base of the junction unmatched. CDR3 length equals 15 residues. As DNA, the CDR3 is TGTGCCAGCAGCGTGACTAGCGGGGCCACAGATACGCAGTATTTT. Its translation: CASSVTSGATDTQYF.